What follows describes a single T cell receptor (beta chain). The antigen remains undetermined. The germline V gene encodes CDR1 SGDLS and CDR2 YYNGEE. The length of the CDR3 is 16 residues. V shed 0 bases and J 0 bases; nucleotides not matched to a gene: 4. The data were taken from a study of beta chain features in type 1 diabetes. General study results and limits: People with Type 1 diabetes carried modestly yet significantly shorter TCRB CDR3s in all four CD4+ subsets. The analysis here could not establish whether HLA type shapes TCRB rearrangement.

cDNA synthesis used the whole RNA isolate, giving expressed TCRB sequences. Sequenced by immunoSEQ multiplex PCR; TCRdb stores in-frame clones only, minus some. This sample has some 170,000 clones, with around 63% found just once. Stem cell-like memory, regulatory, central memory and naive CD4+ cells were sorted via CD45RO/CCR7/CD25/CD127/CD95/CD27. Populations obtained by sorting all exceeded 98% purity. Input material: naive CD4+ T cells from blood. This TCR was recovered from a man in his thirties or forties with type 1 diabetes. The chain links TRBV9 to TRBJ1-2, with 8 bases identical to TRBD1. The CDR3 reads CASSVGGQGANYGYTF. The CDR3 DNA reads as TGTGCCAGCAGCGTAGGAGGACAGGGAGCTAACTATGGCTACACCTTC.